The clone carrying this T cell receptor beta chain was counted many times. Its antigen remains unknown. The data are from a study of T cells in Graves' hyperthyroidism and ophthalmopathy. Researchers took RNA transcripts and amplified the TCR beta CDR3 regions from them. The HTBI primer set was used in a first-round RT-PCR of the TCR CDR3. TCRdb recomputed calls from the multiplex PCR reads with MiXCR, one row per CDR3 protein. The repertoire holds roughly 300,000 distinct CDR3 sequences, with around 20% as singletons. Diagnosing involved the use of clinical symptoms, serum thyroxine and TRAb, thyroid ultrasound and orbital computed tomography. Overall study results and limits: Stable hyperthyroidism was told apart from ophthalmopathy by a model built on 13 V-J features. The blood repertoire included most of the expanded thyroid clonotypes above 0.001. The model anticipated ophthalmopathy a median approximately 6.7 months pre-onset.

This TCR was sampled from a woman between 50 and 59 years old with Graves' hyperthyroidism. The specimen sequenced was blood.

The CDR3 region is CSARASGRVYEQFF. DNA for the CDR3: TGCAGTGCTAGGGCTAGCGGGAGAGTCTATGAGCAGTTCTTC. The chain uses TRBV20-1 and TRBJ2-1; 10 nucleotides align to TRBD2. The V gene's germline CDR1 is DFQATT and CDR2 SNEGSKA (reference sequence). Trimming cost V 3 bases and J 8 bases; bases outside gene matches: 7. The CDR3 extends over 14 amino acids.